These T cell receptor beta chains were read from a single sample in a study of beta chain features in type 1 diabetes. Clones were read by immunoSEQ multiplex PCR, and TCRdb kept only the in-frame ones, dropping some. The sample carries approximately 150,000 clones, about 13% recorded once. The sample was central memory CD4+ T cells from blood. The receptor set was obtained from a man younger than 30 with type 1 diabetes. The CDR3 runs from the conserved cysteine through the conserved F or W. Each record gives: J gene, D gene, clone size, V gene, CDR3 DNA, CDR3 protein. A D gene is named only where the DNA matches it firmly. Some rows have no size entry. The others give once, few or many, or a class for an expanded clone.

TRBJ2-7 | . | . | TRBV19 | TGTGCCAGTAGCCAACAGGGCGGCTCCTACGAGCAGTACTTC | CASSQQGGSYEQYF
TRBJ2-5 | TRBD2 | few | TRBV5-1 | TGCGCCAGCAGCTTCCAAGCGGGGGGAGGAGAGACCCAGTACTTC | CASSFQAGGGETQYF
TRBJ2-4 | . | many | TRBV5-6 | TGTGCCAGCAGCTTCCTGGACACCAGGAACAAAAACATTCAGTACTTC | CASSFLDTRNKNIQYF
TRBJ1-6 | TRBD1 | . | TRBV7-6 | TGTGCCAGCAGCTTCTCCGGACAGGGAACAGGTTCACCCCTCCACTTT | CASSFSGQGTGSPLHF
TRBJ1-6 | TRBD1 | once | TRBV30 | TGTGCCTGGAGTTCCGGGACAGGTTATTCACCCCTCCACTTT | CAWSSGTGYSPLHF
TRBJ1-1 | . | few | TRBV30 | TGTGCCTGGAGTGCAGTCGCTGAAGCTTTCTTT | CAWSAVAEAFF
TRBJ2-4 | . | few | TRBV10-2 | TGCGCCAGCAGTCTCGGGGGACTCAAGGGCATTCAGTACTTC | CASSLGGLKGIQYF
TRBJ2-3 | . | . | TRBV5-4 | TGTGCCAGCAGCCCTCAAAGCGGACTCTTCACAGATACGCAGTATTTT | CASSPQSGLFTDTQYF
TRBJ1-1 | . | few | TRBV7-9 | TGTGCCAGCAGCTTAGCGGTCATGAACACTGAAGCTTTCTTT | CASSLAVMNTEAFF
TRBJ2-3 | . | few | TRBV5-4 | TGTGCCAGCAGCTTGGCTCGCACAGATACGCAGTATTTT | CASSLARTDTQYF
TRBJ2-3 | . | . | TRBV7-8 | TGTGCCAGCAGCTTAGCCGGAATCACAGATACGCAGTATTTT | CASSLAGITDTQYF
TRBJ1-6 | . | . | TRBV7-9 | TGTGCCAGCAGCTTAGGGGGTTCGGAGAATTCACCCCTCCACTTT | CASSLGGSENSPLHF
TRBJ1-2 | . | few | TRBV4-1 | TGCGCCAGCAGCCAAGATGAGGGGATAGGGGGCTACACCTTC | CASSQDEGIGGYTF
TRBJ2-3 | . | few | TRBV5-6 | TGTGCCAGCAGTACCACAGATACGCAGTATTTT | CASSTTDTQYF
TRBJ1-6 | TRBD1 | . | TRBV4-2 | TGTGCCAGCAGCCAACGTGAGCAGGACAGGGATTCACCCCTCCACTTT | CASSQREQDRDSPLHF
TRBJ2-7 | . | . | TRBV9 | TGTGCCAGCAGCGTAGCCCCGGACAGTTCCTACGAGCAGTACTTC | CASSVAPDSSYEQYF
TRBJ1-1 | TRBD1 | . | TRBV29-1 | TGCAGCGCCCAGAGGACAGGGGGTGAAGCTTTCTTT | CSAQRTGGEAFF
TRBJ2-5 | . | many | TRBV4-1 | TGCGCCAGCAGCCAAGAGATTCGCGGGACCCAGTACTTC | CASSQEIRGTQYF
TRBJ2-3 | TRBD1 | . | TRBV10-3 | TGTGCCATCAGTGACCTTACTGGACAGGGGGGCACAGATACGCAGTATTTT | CAISDLTGQGGTDTQYF
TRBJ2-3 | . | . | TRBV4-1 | TGCGCCAGCAGCCAGGACCCGAGGGGATTAAGCACAGATACGCAGTATTTT | CASSQDPRGLSTDTQYF
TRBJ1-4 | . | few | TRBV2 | TGTGCCAGCAGTGAAATATTTGGGTTCGATGAAAAACTGTTTTTT | CASSEIFGFDEKLFF
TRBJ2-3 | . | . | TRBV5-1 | TGCGCCAGCAGCTTGGGAGTTAACACAGATACGCAGTATTTT | CASSLGVNTDTQYF
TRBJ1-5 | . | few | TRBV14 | TGTGCCAGCAGCCAAGAACAGGGCCAGCCCCAGCATTTT | CASSQEQGQPQHF
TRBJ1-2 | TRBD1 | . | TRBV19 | TGTGCCAGTATCACAGACAGGGGCTATGGCTACACCTTC | CASITDRGYGYTF
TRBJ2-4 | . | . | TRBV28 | TGTGCCAGCAAAAGGAGCGGATCCTACATTCAGTACTTC | CASKRSGSYIQYF
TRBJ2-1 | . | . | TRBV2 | TGTGCCAGCAGGCCGGACTGGCTTAATGAGCAGTTCTTC | CASRPDWLNEQFF
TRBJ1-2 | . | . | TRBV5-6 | TGTGCCAGCAGCTTAACAGGTTTCTATGGCTACACCTTC | CASSLTGFYGYTF
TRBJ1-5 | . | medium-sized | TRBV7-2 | TGTGCCAGCAGCTTATATGGAACAAGCAATCAGCCCCAGCATTTT | CASSLYGTSNQPQHF
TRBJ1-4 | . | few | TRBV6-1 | TGTGCCAGCAGCGACCAGGGAGGGAGTGAAAAACTGTTTTTT | CASSDQGGSEKLFF
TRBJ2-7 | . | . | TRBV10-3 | TGTGCCATCAGTGAATCCTCAGGGGAGCAGTACTTC | CAISESSGEQYF
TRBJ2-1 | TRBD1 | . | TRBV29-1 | TGCAGCGTGGGACCCTCGCGTGGGACAGGGGTTTACAATGAGCAGTTCTTC | CSVGPSRGTGVYNEQFF
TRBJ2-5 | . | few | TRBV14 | TGTGCCAGCAGCCGGCAGGGAGAGACCCAGTACTTC | CASSRQGETQYF
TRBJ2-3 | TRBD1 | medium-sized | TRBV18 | TGTGCCAGCTCGGAAGATACAGGGGCCGATACGCAGTATTTT | CASSEDTGADTQYF
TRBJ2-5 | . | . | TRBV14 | TGTGCCAGCAGCCAAGAATTGGGACGGATCGGGACCCAGTACTTC | CASSQELGRIGTQYF
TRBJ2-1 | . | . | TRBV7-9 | TGTGCCAGCAGAAGCCAGGGGCACGGGGGCAATGAGCAGTTCTTC | CASRSQGHGGNEQFF
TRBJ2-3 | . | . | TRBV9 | TGTGCCAGCAGCGTGACCTTGGGGTTCACAGATACGCAGTATTTT | CASSVTLGFTDTQYF
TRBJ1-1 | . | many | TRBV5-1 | TGCGCCAGCAGCTTGGCAGGGGAGACTGAAGCTTTCTTT | CASSLAGETEAFF
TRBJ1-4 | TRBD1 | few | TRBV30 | TGTGCCTCCACGGACAGGGACAATGAAAAACTGTTTTTT | CASTDRDNEKLFF
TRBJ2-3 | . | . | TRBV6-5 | TGTGCCAGCAGTGAAGGACAGCATACGCAGTATTTT | CASSEGQHTQYF
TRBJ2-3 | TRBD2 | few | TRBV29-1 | TGCAGCGTTTTCCGGGGGGGCCGAAGGCTTAGCACAGATACGCAGTATTTT | CSVFRGGRRLSTDTQYF
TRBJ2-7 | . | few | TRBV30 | TGTGCCTGGAGTATATCAGGGGTTCCCTCCTACGAGCAGTACTTC | CAWSISGVPSYEQYF
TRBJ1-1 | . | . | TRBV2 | TGTGCCAGCAGACCGGAAAGGCTTGAAGCTTTCTTT | CASRPERLEAFF
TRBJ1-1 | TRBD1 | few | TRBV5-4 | TGTGCCAGCAGTTTGGACAGGCGCATGAACACTGAAGCTTTCTTT | CASSLDRRMNTEAFF
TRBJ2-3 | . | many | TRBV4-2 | TGTGCCAGCAGCCAAGTCGCGGAGCCAGATACGCAGTATTTT | CASSQVAEPDTQYF
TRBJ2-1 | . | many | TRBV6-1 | TGTGCCAGCATGAGACCTAGCTCCTACAATGAGCAGTTCTTC | CASMRPSSYNEQFF
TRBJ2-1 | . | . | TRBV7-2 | TGTGCCAGCGGCTTAGAAGCAGGGGTAGGGGAGCAGTTCTTC | CASGLEAGVGEQFF
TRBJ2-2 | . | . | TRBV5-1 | TGCGCCAGCAGTCGAGGGACACCGGACACCGGGGAGCTGTTTTTT | CASSRGTPDTGELFF
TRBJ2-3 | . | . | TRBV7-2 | TGTGCCAGCAGCTTAGATCACACAGATACGCAGTATTTT | CASSLDHTDTQYF
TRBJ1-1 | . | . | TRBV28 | TGTGCCAGCAGTTTCGGTTTCAGATCAAACACTGAAGCTTTCTTT | CASSFGFRSNTEAFF
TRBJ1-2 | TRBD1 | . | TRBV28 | TGTGCCACCCTCCGGGACAGGGGGCTTGGCTACACCTTC | CATLRDRGLGYTF
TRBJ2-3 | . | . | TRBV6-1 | TGTGCCAGCAGTGAAAGAGGGGGTAGCGATACGCAGTATTTT | CASSERGGSDTQYF
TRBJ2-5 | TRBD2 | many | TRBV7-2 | TGTGCCAGCAGCCCGACTAGCGGGGGGGCCAGGGAGACCCAGTACTTC | CASSPTSGGARETQYF
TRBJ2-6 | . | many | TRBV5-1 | TGCGCCAGCAGCTTACCCCCCCTCCTTACGGGGGATGGGGCCAACGTCCTGACTTTC | CASSLPPLLTGDGANVLTF